This passage covers 2 T cell receptor beta chains from one sample sequenced in a study of control samples from healthy donors and cancer patients. Only in-frame clones appear in the TCRdb table, and some are missing; sequencing was by immunoSEQ multiplex PCR. The table has 95,000 to 150,000 clones, over 75% seen once. Sequencing input: blood. Receptor source: a man aged 35 to 55 in good health.

The rearrangement uses TRBV6-5 and TRBJ1-1; D is ambiguous. The CDR3 is made up of 13 amino acids. CDR1 is MNHEY and CDR2 is SVGAGI in the germline V gene. V lost 7 bases, J lost 0 bases, and 9 bases lay in between. CDR3 DNA sequence: TGTGCCAGCAAGGAAGGATTGAACACTGAAGCTTTCTTT. This codes for CASKEGLNTEAFF.

The V and J genes are TRBV2 and TRBJ2-6; maybe TRBD1 (6 bases). CDR3 length: 17 residues. Germline CDR1 SNHLY, CDR2 FYNNEI. The V end lost 2 bases, the J end lost 2 bases, and 13 bases lay between the germline ends. The CDR3 DNA follows: TGTGCCAGCAGTGAATCGTCAGGGGTAGCTGGGGCCAACGTCCTGACTTTC. Amino acid sequence: CASSESSGVAGANVLTF.